This T cell receptor beta chain was recorded in a study of blood T cell repertoires in COVID-19. A Seattle source enrolled patients during active infection and followed them longitudinally. CDR3 length: 17 residues. The germline CDR1 and CDR2 sequences are LNHDA and SQIVND (reference sequence). V was cut by 1 base and J by 5 bases, with 18 bases left in between. TCRdb keeps only in-frame clones here, not all; method: immunoSEQ multiplex PCR. The profile shows nearly 350,000 clones, about nine tenths of them singletons. Material: peripheral blood. This chain joins TRBV19 and TRBJ1-5; tentative D call: TRBD1 (5 bases). This receptor was identified in a woman aged 50 to 65 with COVID-19, enrolled during active disease. In DNA form, the CDR3 reads TGTGCCAGTAGTATAGCTGTCGGGGGGAGAAATGATCAGCCCCAGCATTTT. Protein: CASSIAVGGRNDQPQHF. The variable domain in full, with the rest retrieved from reference TRBV19 and TRBJ1-5, is DGGITQSPKYLFRKEGQNVTLSCEQNLNHDAMYWYRQDPGQGLRLIYYSQIVNDFQKGDIAEGYSVSREKKESFPLTVTSAQKNPTAFYLCASSIAVGGRNDQPQHFGDGTRLSIL.